The 8 T cell receptor beta chains given below trace back to one sample, sequenced in a study of control samples from healthy donors and cancer patients. Data came from immunoSEQ multiplex PCR; TCRdb stores just in-frame clones and leaves some out. The sample lists about 170,000 clones; roughly 89% were seen once. The material sequenced was blood. These receptors originate from a man aged 30 to 45 in good health.

Here the CDR3 DNA reads TGTGCCAGCAGTTACACTAGCCGGGCTGAAGGAGAGACCCAGTACTTC. Protein sequence: CASSYTSRAEGETQYF. This chain connects TRBV5-4 to TRBJ2-5; D perhaps matches TRBD2 (6 bases). The CDR3 is made up of 16 amino acids. Trimming left V 5 bases short and J 4 bases short, with 21 bases between. In germline, CDR1 is SGHNT, CDR2 YYREEE (reference sequence).

V is TRBV5-1 and J is TRBJ2-2; D call uncertain. This CDR3 contains 14 residues. Trimming cost V 2 bases and J 6 bases, with 11 bases left between them. The germline gives CDR1 SGHRS, CDR2 YFSETQ. The chain's CDR3 is CASSLLLEAGELFF. DNA for the CDR3: TGCGCCAGCAGCTTATTGTTAGAGGCCGGGGAGCTGTTTTTT.

The chain combines TRBV7-8 with TRBJ2-7; 8 bases match TRBD1. CDR1 and CDR2 (germline): SGHVS, FQNEAQ. V shed 4 bases, J shed 3 bases, and the junction held 11 bases outside the gene matches. This CDR3 spans 16 amino acids. The CDR3 DNA reads as TGTGCCAGCAGCTCCCGTTGGGGACAGGAAAACTACGAGCAGTACTTC. It is translated as CASSSRWGQENYEQYF.

A remark on this clone: At one end the junction does not follow the germline gene, possibly because of a read error. The chain is built from TRBV4-2 and TRBJ1-2, with a weak D call TRBD1 (5 bases). Germline lookup yields CDR1 LGHNA and CDR2 YNFKEQ. The CDR3 consists of 15 residues. CDR3 coding DNA: TGTGCCAGCAGCCAAGATGGGGCGGGAGCGAGCGGCTACGCCTTC. Translating gives CASSQDGAGASGYAF.

The chain employs TRBV29-1 and TRBJ2-7; D might be TRBD1 (6 bases). The CDR3 is 10 amino acids. Looked up from germline, CDR1 is SQVTM and CDR2 is ANQGSEA. The V and J ends lost 5 bases and 6 bases respectively, with 8 bases between them. CDR3 loop: CSVRDTEQYF. In nucleotides, the CDR3 is TGCAGCGTTAGGGACACCGAGCAGTACTTC.

This chain connects TRBV7-8 to TRBJ2-2; possible D gene TRBD2, 6 bases. From germline, CDR1 is SGHVS and CDR2 FQNEAQ. V lost 3 bases to trimming and J lost 2 bases, with 10 bases between them. CDR3 length: 15 amino acids. CDR3 DNA sequence: TGTGCCAGCAGCTTCGGGGGAACCAACACCGGGGAGCTGTTTTTT. Encoded protein: CASSFGGTNTGELFF.

V and J are TRBV12-5 and TRBJ1-3; D is uncertain. V lost 0 bases to trimming and J lost 0 bases, with 12 bases between them. The CDR3 has 17 residues. Germline values: CDR1 LGHNT, CDR2 FRNRAP. In DNA, the CDR3 is TGTGCTAGTGGTTTGGTCGGTCGGGAAGGCTCTGGAAACACCATATATTTT. Its protein product is CASGLVGREGSGNTIYF.

The CDR3 loop is CASSPPSQGNQETQYF. The CDR3 DNA is TGTGCCAGCTCACCACCCTCACAGGGGAACCAAGAGACCCAGTACTTC. The V gene is TRBV18, the J gene TRBJ2-5, with 7 bases fitting TRBD1. The CDR3 is 16 residues long. V trimming: 0 bases; J trimming: 0 bases; junction bases outside the gene matches: 4. CDR1 and CDR2 from the germline V gene are KGHSH and LQKENI.